Below, 7 T cell receptor beta chains from the same sample are listed, as sequenced in a study of OX40 agonist ivuxolimab in advanced cancers. Profiled with immunoSEQ multiplex PCR; TCRdb holds only in-frame clones, not every one. The sample holds about 88,000 clones, under 85% seen once. The starting material was CD4+ or CD8+ T cells sorted from blood, obtained in a trial of the OX40 agonist ivuxolimab. The receptors come from an adult with an advanced solid tumor such as melanoma, head and neck, liver or kidney cancer.

V is TRBV7-9 and J is TRBJ2-7; D is unresolved. This CDR3 is built from 14 residues. Germline CDR1 and CDR2: SEHNR and FQNEAQ (reference sequence). V lost 0 bases, J lost 3 bases, and 9 bases lay in between. The CDR3 sequence: CASSLALEGYEQYF. The DNA for the CDR3 is TGTGCCAGCAGCTTAGCGCTGGAAGGCTACGAGCAGTACTTC. The full variable domain, rest sourced from reference TRBV7-9 and TRBJ2-7, is DTGVSQNPRHKITKRGQNVTFRCDPISEHNRLYWYRQTLGQGPEFLTYFQNEAQLEKSRLLSDRFSAERPKGSFSTLEIQRTEQGDSAMYLCASSLALEGYEQYFGPGTRLTVT.

The rearrangement links TRBV25-1 to TRBJ2-3, with 8 bases aligning to TRBD1. Losses at the gene ends were 4 bases for V and 6 bases for J; bases not matched to a gene: 12. The CDR3 covers 16 residues. Germline V gene sequence: CDR1 MGHDK, CDR2 SYGVNS. The CDR3: CASSAQTGRGLDTQYF. CDR3 sequence (DNA): TGTGCCAGCAGTGCTCAGACCGGCAGGGGGCTGGATACGCAGTATTTT.

This clone turned up a few times. The genes are TRBV7-8 and TRBJ1-2; D gene ambiguous. This CDR3 contains 11 residues. The V gene lost 5 bases and the J gene lost 8 bases, with 9 bases spanning the gap. Germline V gives CDR1 SGHVS, CDR2 FQNEAQ. This CDR3 is CASSSAGGYTF. DNA of the CDR3: TGTGCCAGCAGCAGCGCGGGGGGCTACACCTTC.

The V gene is TRBV9, the J gene TRBJ2-2; D is unclear. The CDR3 length is 15 residues. Germline loops: CDR1 SGDLS, CDR2 YYNGEE. The ends were cut back, 0 bases at V and 0 bases at J, with 6 bases in the middle. As DNA, the CDR3 is TGTGCCAGCAGCGTAGGTAGATCGAACACCGGGGAGCTGTTTTTT. Amino acid sequence: CASSVGRSNTGELFF.

CDR3 in DNA: TGTGCCAGCTCACCAGGGGCCAGCGAGAACACTGAAGCTTTCTTT. Translated: CASSPGASENTEAFF. The chain is built from TRBV18 and TRBJ1-1; the D gene is possibly TRBD1 (5 bases). Trimming took 2 bases from V and 1 from J, leaving 11 bases between them. The CDR3 is made up of 15 amino acids. The germline V gene encodes CDR1 KGHSH and CDR2 LQKENI.

The gene calls are TRBV28 and TRBJ2-2; D unresolved. V shed 6 bases and J shed 2 bases, with 7 bases lying between them. The CDR3 is 13 amino acids. Germline V gene data show CDR1 as MDHEN and CDR2 as SYDVKM. CDR3 loop: CASRQTNTGELFF. CDR3 in DNA: TGTGCCAGCAGGCAAACTAACACCGGGGAGCTGTTTTTT.

The CDR3 is CACSGNGFETQYF. The CDR3 DNA reads as TGTGCCTGTAGCGGGAACGGGTTCGAGACCCAGTACTTC. The chain employs TRBV30 and TRBJ2-5; 8 bases are shared with TRBD2. CDR1 and CDR2 from the germline V gene are GTSNPN and SVGIG (reference sequence). The CDR3 length is 13 residues. J gave up 5 bases and V 6 bases, and 8 bases lay outside the gene matches.